This TCR beta chain was captured in a study of T cell responses to AZD1222 COVID-19 vaccine. The study's findings and limits: The repertoires were collected only after the peak T cell response. Of spike-specific TCRs, nearly half reportedly target regions left unmutated in variants. Regions 160-218 and 743-854 dominated among vaccine-associated CD4 TCRs spanning spike.

The protocol was immunoSEQ multiplex PCR, while the TCRdb copy is restricted to in-frame clones and leaves out a portion. The data contain some 180,000 clones, about 89% of them singletons. Timing groups of about 4 and about 12 weeks for second doses were pooled. A word on this clone: Antigen unknown.

CDR1 SNHLY and CDR2 FYNNEI come from the germline V gene. The length of the CDR3 is 13 residues. Germline trimming cut 6 bases from V and 4 bases from J; bases unmatched to any gene: 2. This rearrangement joins TRBV2 to TRBJ1-1, with TRBD1 identical over 10 bases. The TCR originated in an adult who received the AZD1222 COVID-19 vaccine. Sequencing was performed on peripheral blood, taken 28 days after the second AZD1222 dose. Written as DNA, the CDR3 is TGTGCCAGCAGGACAGGGGGCGGCACTGAAGCTTTCTTT. It is translated as CASRTGGGTEAFF.